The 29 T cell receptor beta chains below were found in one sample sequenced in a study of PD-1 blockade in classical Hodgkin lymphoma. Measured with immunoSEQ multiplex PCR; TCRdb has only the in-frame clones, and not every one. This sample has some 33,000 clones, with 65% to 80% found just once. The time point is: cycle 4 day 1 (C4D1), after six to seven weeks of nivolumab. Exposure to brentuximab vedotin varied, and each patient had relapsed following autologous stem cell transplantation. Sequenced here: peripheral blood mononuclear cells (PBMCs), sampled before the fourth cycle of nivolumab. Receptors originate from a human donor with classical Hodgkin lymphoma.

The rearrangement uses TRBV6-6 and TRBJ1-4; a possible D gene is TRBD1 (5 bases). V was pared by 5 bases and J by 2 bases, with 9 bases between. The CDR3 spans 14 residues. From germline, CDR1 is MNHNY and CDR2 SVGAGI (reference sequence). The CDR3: CASSQGGTNEKLFF. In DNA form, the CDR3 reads TGTGCCAGCAGTCAGGGTGGCACTAATGAAAAACTGTTTTTT.

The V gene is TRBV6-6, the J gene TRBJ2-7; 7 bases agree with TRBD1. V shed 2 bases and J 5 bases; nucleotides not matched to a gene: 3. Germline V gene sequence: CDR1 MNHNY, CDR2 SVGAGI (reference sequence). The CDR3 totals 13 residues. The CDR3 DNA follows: TGTGCCAGCAGTTACGACAGGGCTCACGAGCAGTACTTC. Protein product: CASSYDRAHEQYF.

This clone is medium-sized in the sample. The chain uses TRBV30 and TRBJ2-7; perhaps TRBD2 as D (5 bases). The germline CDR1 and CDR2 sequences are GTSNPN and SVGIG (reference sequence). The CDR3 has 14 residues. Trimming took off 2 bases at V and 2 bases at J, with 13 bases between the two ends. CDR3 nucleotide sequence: TGTGCCTGGAGTCCTGGAATCGGGGCCTACGAGCAGTACTTC. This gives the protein CAWSPGIGAYEQYF.

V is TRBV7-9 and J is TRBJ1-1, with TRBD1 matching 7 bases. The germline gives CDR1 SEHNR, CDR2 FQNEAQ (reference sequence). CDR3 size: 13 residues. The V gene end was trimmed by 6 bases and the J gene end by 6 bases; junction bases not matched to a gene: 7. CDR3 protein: CASSFLDRPEAFF. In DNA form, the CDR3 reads TGTGCCAGCAGTTTCCTGGACAGGCCTGAAGCTTTCTTT.

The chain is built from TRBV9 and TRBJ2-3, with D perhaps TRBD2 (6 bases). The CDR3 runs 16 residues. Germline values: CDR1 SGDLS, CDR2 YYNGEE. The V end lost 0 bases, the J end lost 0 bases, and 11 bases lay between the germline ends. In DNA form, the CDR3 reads TGTGCCAGCAGCGTAGTTCAGGGACTCAGCACAGATACGCAGTATTTT. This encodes CASSVVQGLSTDTQYF.

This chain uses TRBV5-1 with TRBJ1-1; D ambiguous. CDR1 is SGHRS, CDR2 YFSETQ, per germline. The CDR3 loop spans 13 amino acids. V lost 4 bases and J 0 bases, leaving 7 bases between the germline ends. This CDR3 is CASSPNLNTEAFF. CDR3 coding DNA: TGCGCCAGCAGCCCGAATTTGAACACTGAAGCTTTCTTT.

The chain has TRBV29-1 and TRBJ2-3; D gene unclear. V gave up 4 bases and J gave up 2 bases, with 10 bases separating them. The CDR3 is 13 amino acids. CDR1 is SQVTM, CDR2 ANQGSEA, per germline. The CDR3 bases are TGCAGCGTTGGGTCTTTCTCCACAGATACGCAGTATTTT. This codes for CSVGSFSTDTQYF.

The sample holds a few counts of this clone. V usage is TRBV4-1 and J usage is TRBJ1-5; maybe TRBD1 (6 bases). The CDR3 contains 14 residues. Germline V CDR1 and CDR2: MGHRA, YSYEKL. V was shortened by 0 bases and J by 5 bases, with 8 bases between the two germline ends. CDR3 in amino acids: CASSQEGADQPQHF. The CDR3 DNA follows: TGCGCCAGCAGCCAAGAGGGGGCCGATCAGCCCCAGCATTTT.

CDR3 sequence (DNA): TGTGCCAGTAGTATAGTAGGTGGCGGGAGTGGTGAGCAGTTCTTC. It is translated as CASSIVGGGSGEQFF. The rearrangement links TRBV19 to TRBJ2-1, with 7 bases lining up with TRBD2. V lost 1 base, J lost 9 bases, and 9 bases stayed unmatched. The CDR3 contains 15 residues. In germline, CDR1 is LNHDA, CDR2 SQIVND (reference sequence). Full variable domain (remainder filled in from reference TRBV19 and TRBJ2-1): DGGITQSPKYLFRKEGQNVTLSCEQNLNHDAMYWYRQDPGQGLRLIYYSQIVNDFQKGDIAEGYSVSREKKESFPLTVTSAQKNPTAFYLCASSIVGGGSGEQFFGPGTRLTVL.

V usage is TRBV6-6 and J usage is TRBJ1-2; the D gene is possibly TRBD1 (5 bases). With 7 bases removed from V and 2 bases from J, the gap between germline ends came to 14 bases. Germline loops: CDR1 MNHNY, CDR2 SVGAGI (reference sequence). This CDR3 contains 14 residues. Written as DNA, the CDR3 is TGTGCCAGCACCCAATCGTGGGGGAACTATGGCTACACCTTC. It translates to CASTQSWGNYGYTF.

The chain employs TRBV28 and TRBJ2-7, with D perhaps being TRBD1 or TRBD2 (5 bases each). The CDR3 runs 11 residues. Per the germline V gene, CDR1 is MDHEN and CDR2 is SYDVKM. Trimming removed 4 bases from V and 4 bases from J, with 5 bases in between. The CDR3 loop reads CASSWGYEQYF. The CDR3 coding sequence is TGTGCCAGCAGTTGGGGGTACGAGCAGTACTTC.

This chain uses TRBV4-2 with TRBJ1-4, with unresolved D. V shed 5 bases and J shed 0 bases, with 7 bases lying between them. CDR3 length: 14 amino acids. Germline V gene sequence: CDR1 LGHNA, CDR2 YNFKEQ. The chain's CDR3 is CASSGPATNEKLFF. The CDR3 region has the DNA TGTGCCAGCAGCGGCCCTGCAACTAATGAAAAACTGTTTTTT.

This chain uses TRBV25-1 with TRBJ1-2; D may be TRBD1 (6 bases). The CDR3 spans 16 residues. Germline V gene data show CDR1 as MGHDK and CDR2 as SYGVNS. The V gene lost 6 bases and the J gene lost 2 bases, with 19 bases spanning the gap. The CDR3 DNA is TGTGCCAGCAGGGGTAGGGTTAGGGGGGGGAACTATGGCTACACCTTC. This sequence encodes CASRGRVRGGNYGYTF.

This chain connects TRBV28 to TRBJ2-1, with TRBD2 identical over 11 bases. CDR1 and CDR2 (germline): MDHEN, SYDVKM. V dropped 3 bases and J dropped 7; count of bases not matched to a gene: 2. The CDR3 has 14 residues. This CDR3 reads CASSFSGRGNEQFF. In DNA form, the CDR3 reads TGTGCCAGCAGTTTTAGCGGGAGGGGGAATGAGCAGTTCTTC.

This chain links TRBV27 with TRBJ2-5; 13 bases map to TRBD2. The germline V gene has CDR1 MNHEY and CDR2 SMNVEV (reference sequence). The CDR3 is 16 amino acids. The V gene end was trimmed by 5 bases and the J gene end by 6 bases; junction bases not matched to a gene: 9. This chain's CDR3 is CASSAATSGGSKTQYF. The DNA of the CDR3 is TGTGCCAGCAGTGCCGCGACTAGCGGGGGGTCCAAGACCCAGTACTTC.

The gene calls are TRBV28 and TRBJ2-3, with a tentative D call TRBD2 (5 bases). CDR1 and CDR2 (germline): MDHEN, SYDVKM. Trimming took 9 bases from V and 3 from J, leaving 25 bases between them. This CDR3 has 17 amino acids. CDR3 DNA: TGTGCCAGTTATCCCGTTGAATTGGCGGGCTTGACAGATACGCAGTATTTT. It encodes CASYPVELAGLTDTQYF.

The CDR3 spells CASSLGLGGETQYF. DNA for the CDR3: TGTGCCAGCAGCTTGGGACTGGGGGGAGAGACCCAGTACTTC. V gene TRBV7-8 combines with J gene TRBJ2-5, with TRBD2 as a possible D gene (6 bases). The CDR3 runs to 14 residues. Germline values: CDR1 SGHVS, CDR2 FQNEAQ. Trimming pared 3 bases from V and 4 bases from J, leaving 12 bases between.

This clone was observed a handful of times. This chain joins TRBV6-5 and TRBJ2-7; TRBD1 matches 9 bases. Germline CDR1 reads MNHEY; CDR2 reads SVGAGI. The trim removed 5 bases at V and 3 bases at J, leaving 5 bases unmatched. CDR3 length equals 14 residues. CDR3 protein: CASSDWGQGYEQYF. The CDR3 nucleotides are TGTGCCAGCAGTGATTGGGGACAGGGCTACGAGCAGTACTTC.

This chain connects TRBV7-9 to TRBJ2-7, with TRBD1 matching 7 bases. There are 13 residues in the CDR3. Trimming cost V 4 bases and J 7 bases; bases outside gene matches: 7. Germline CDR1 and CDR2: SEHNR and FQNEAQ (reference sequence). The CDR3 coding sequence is TGTGCCAGCAGCTGGGAGAGGGGGCGTGAGCAGTACTTC. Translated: CASSWERGREQYF.

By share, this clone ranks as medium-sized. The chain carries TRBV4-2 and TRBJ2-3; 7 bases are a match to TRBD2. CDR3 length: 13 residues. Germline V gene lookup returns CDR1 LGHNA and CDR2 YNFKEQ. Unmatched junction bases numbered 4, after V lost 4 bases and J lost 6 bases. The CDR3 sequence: CASSLGRSDTQYF. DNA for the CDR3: TGTGCCAGCAGCCTCGGGAGGAGCGATACGCAGTATTTT.

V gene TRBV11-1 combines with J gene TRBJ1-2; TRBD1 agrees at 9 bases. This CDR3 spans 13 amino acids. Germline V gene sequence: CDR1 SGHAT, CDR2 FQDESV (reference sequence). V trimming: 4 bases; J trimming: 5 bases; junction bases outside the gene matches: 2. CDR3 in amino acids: CASSSQGAYGYTF. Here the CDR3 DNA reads TGTGCCAGCAGCTCACAGGGGGCTTATGGCTACACCTTC.

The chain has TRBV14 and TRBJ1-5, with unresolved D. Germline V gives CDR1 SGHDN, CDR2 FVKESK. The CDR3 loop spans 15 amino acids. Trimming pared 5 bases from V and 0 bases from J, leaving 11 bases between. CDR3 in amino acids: CASSYTELSNQPQHF. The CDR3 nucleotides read TGTGCCAGCAGCTATACAGAGCTTAGCAATCAGCCCCAGCATTTT.

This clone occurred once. In nucleotides, the CDR3 is TGTGCCAGTTCACTTGGATACAATGAGCAGTTCTTC. This sequence encodes CASSLGYNEQFF. The chain joins TRBV6-5 to TRBJ2-1; D is ambiguous. The CDR3 extends over 12 amino acids. Germline CDR1 and CDR2: MNHEY and SVGAGI. Trimming pared 9 bases from V and 4 bases from J, leaving 10 bases between.

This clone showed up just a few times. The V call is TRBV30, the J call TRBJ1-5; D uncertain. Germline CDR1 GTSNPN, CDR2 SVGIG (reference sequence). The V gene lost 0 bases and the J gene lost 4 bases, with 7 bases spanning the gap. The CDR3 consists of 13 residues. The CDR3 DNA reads TGTGCCTGGAGTGTGGATGGAAATCAGCCCCAGCATTTT. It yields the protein CAWSVDGNQPQHF.

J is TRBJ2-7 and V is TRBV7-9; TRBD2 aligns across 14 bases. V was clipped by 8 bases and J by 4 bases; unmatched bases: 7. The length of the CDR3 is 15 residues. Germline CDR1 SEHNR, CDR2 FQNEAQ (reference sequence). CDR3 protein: CASEGTSGRVYEQYF. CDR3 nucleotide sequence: TGTGCCAGCGAGGGGACTAGCGGGAGAGTTTACGAGCAGTACTTC.

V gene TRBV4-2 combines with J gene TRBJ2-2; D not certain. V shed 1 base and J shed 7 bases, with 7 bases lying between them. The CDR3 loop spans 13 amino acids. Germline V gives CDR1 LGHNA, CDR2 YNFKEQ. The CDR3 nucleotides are TGTGCCAGCAGCCAAGCATTGGGCGGGGAGCTGTTTTTT. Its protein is CASSQALGGELFF.

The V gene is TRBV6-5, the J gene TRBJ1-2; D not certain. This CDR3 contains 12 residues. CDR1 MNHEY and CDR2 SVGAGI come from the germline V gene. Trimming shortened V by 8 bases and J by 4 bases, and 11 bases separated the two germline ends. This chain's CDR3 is CASSDRIYGYTF. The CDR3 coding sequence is TGTGCCAGCTCGGACCGAATCTATGGCTACACCTTC.

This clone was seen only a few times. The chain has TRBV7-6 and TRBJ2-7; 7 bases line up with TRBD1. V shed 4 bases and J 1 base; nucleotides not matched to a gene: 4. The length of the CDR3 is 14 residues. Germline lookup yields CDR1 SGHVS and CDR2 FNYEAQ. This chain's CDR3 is CASSSRTGSYEQYF. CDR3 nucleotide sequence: TGTGCCAGCAGCTCCCGGACAGGTTCCTACGAGCAGTACTTC.

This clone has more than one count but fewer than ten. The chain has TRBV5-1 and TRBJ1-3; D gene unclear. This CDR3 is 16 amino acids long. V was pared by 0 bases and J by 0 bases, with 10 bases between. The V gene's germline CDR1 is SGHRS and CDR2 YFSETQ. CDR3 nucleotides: TGCGCCAGCAGCTTGGCACAGCGCAGCTCTGGAAACACCATATATTTT. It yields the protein CASSLAQRSSGNTIYF.